The next 30 T cell receptor beta chains were all read from a single sample in a study of early T cells in non-severe SARS-CoV-2 infection. TCRdb passed the 5' RACE reads through MiXCR, listing each CDR3 protein once. The sample holds approximately 60,000 distinct CDR3 sequences, under 15% seen once. Sample: whole blood. The receptors derive from an adult who was a healthcare worker with PCR-confirmed SARS-CoV-2 infection or an uninfected control (not recorded which).

The chain has TRBV6-5 and TRBJ2-3; 8 bases map to TRBD2. The junction had 10 bases not matched to a gene; V was cut back by 4 bases and J by 4 bases. The CDR3 spans 16 residues. Germline CDR1 and CDR2: MNHEY and SVGAGI. The CDR3 bases are TGTGCCAGCAGTTTCCAAGCGGGGGCCGGGGCAGATACGCAGTATTTT. Translating it yields CASSFQAGAGADTQYF.

This clonotype was detected a few times. This sequence joins TRBV20-1 and TRBJ2-5; D not resolved. This CDR3 spans 11 amino acids. Germline loops: CDR1 DFQATT, CDR2 SNEGSKA (reference sequence). V was trimmed by 3 bases and J by 1 base, leaving 3 bases between them. The CDR3 sequence is CSARGQETQYF. As DNA, the CDR3 is TGCAGTGCTAGGGGCCAAGAGACCCAGTACTTC.

The J gene is TRBJ1-6, the V gene TRBV28; the D gene is possibly TRBD1 (6 bases). The CDR3 contains 14 residues. The germline V gene has CDR1 MDHEN and CDR2 SYDVKM. Trimming pared 6 bases from V and 9 bases from J, leaving 15 bases between. This chain's CDR3 is CASRIGQPGSPLHF. Here the CDR3 DNA reads TGTGCCAGCAGAATTGGACAGCCCGGTTCACCCCTCCACTTT.

This clonotype was detected ten times or more. The chain combines TRBV12-3 or TRBV12-4 with TRBJ2-7, with 7 bases fitting TRBD1. The CDR3 is 13 residues long. V trimming: 5 bases; J trimming: 2 bases; junction bases outside the gene matches: 3. CDR3 protein: CASSKGTAYEQYF. CDR3 DNA: TGTGCCAGCAGTAAAGGGACAGCCTACGAGCAGTACTTC.

This clonotype was seen repeatedly, ten times or more. This chain uses TRBV27 with TRBJ2-5; no definite D call. Trimming removed 5 bases at V and 5 bases at J, with 18 bases between. Looked up from germline, CDR1 is MNHEY and CDR2 is SMNVEV (reference sequence). The length of the CDR3 is 15 residues. This CDR3 is CASSPEDVWVETQYF. CDR3 sequence (DNA): TGTGCCAGCAGTCCAGAAGACGTCTGGGTGGAGACCCAGTACTTC.

This clonotype came up a few times. The chain carries TRBV29-1 and TRBJ2-7; 7 positions agree with TRBD2. The CDR3 totals 11 residues. Germline CDR1 and CDR2: SQVTM and ANQGSEA. After removal of 4 bases from V and 7 bases from J, the junction contained 4 bases not matched to a gene. The CDR3 sequence is CSVAPAGEQYF. CDR3 nucleotides: TGCAGCGTTGCTCCAGCGGGGGAGCAGTACTTC.

In its sample, this clonotype was seen many times. V and J are TRBV10-3 and TRBJ1-1; D not certain. The ends were cut back, 4 bases at V and 4 bases at J, with 7 bases in the middle. The CDR3 runs to 12 residues. The germline gives CDR1 ENHRY, CDR2 SYGVKD. As DNA, the CDR3 is TGTGCCATCAGTGGGATAGGCACTGAAGCTTTCTTT. As protein: CAISGIGTEAFF.

This clonotype was found a few times. The chain has TRBV7-3 and TRBJ2-1; no firm D call. The CDR3 runs to 14 residues. The V gene lost 1 base and the J gene lost 5 bases, with 9 bases spanning the gap. Looked up from germline, CDR1 is SGHTA and CDR2 is FQGTGA. The CDR3 nucleotides are TGTGCCAGCAGCTTAAGAATCAACAACAATGAGCAGTTCTTC. This translates into CASSLRINNNEQFF.

V usage is TRBV20-1 and J usage is TRBJ2-7; TRBD1 matches 10 bases. In germline, CDR1 is DFQATT, CDR2 SNEGSKA (reference sequence). The CDR3 is 12 amino acids. V was clipped by 5 bases and J by 2 bases; unmatched bases: 0. The CDR3 region has the DNA TGCAGTGCTGACAGGGGGCCCTACGAGCAGTACTTC. Its protein product is CSADRGPYEQYF.

V gene TRBV5-1 combines with J gene TRBJ2-1; a possible D gene is TRBD1 (6 bases). Germline V gives CDR1 SGHRS, CDR2 YFSETQ. The V end was cut by 0 bases, the J end by 5 bases, with 15 bases between. The CDR3 consists of 16 residues. The CDR3 DNA follows: TGCGCCAGCAGCTTGGTCGCAGGGGTAGTCCACAATGAGCAGTTCTTC. This gives the protein CASSLVAGVVHNEQFF.

This clonotype has a handful of counts. This chain joins TRBV5-6 and TRBJ1-6; the D gene is possibly TRBD1 (6 bases). Trimming removed 3 bases from V and 8 bases from J, with 15 bases in between. Looked up from germline, CDR1 is SGHDT and CDR2 is YYEEEE. This CDR3 spans 15 amino acids. The CDR3 region is CASSWGGQKHSPLHF. The CDR3 nucleotides read TGTGCCAGCAGCTGGGGGGGGCAGAAGCATTCACCCCTCCACTTT.

This clonotype was seen at least ten times. J is TRBJ1-6 and V is TRBV2; D call uncertain. CDR1 SNHLY and CDR2 FYNNEI come from the germline V gene. The CDR3 contains 13 residues. The V gene lost 3 bases and the J gene lost 9 bases, with 9 bases spanning the gap. In nucleotides, the CDR3 is TGTGCCAGCAGTGAGGAGGTGTCTTCACCCCTCCACTTT. This encodes CASSEEVSSPLHF.

The V and J genes are TRBV7-2 and TRBJ1-1; D is uncertain. This CDR3 is 13 amino acids long. Germline CDR1 is SGHTA and CDR2 is FQGNSA. Trimming took 5 bases from V and 1 from J, leaving 8 bases between them. The CDR3 DNA is TGTGCCAGCAGCACCGTTACGAACACTGAAGCTTTCTTT. It is translated as CASSTVTNTEAFF.

The chain couples TRBV29-1 to TRBJ2-6, with D maybe TRBD1 (5 bases). Germline V gene sequence: CDR1 SQVTM, CDR2 ANQGSEA. The CDR3 contains 13 residues. V was trimmed by 5 bases and J by 2 bases, leaving 7 bases between them. The CDR3 sequence is CSVPGTGANVLTF. The CDR3 DNA is TGCAGCGTTCCAGGGACTGGGGCCAACGTCCTGACTTTC.

About this clonotype: A much larger clone sits a single nucleotide away, making a read error possible. The chain is built from TRBV10-3 and TRBJ1-1; weak D call: TRBD1 (5 bases). Trimming left V 6 bases short and J 1 base short, with 9 bases between. The CDR3 spans 13 residues. Germline CDR1 ENHRY, CDR2 SYGVKD. The CDR3 DNA reads as TGTGCCATCAGGGGGGGTAGGAACACTGAAGCTTTCTTT. Encoded protein: CAIRGGRNTEAFF.

This clonotype was seen many times. This chain uses TRBV6-5 with TRBJ2-6; maybe TRBD2 (5 bases). There are 13 residues in the CDR3. Trimming pared 11 bases from V and 2 bases from J, leaving 10 bases between. Germline values: CDR1 MNHEY, CDR2 SVGAGI. CDR3 in amino acids: CAATRPGANVLTF. CDR3 bases: TGTGCCGCTACTAGACCTGGGGCCAACGTCCTGACTTTC.

In this sample, this clonotype turned up many times. This rearrangement joins TRBV19 to TRBJ2-7; the D gene is possibly TRBD1 (5 bases). This CDR3 region has 14 residues. V lost 3 bases and J lost 0, with 9 bases in between. Germline values: CDR1 LNHDA, CDR2 SQIVND (reference sequence). In DNA form, the CDR3 reads TGTGCCAGTAGTATTTTCAGGGCCTCCTACGAGCAGTACTTC. It specifies CASSIFRASYEQYF.

The sample holds many counts of this clonotype. This chain joins TRBV20-1 and TRBJ1-5; D perhaps matches TRBD1 (5 bases). V was pared by 2 bases and J by 7 bases, with 15 bases between. The germline CDR1 and CDR2 sequences are DFQATT and SNEGSKA (reference sequence). CDR3 length: 14 residues. The CDR3 nucleotides are TGCAGTGCTAGAATGGGGCAGGGTGACCAGCCCCAGCATTTT. It translates to CSARMGQGDQPQHF.

The genes are TRBV30 and TRBJ2-2; D ambiguous. From germline, CDR1 is GTSNPN and CDR2 SVGIG (reference sequence). Trimming took off 5 bases at V and 7 bases at J, with 11 bases between the two ends. The CDR3 sequence is 12 residues long. The DNA of the CDR3 is TGTGCCTGGGGGCCGTACATCGGGGAGCTGTTTTTT. Translated, it gives CAWGPYIGELFF.

This chain joins TRBV28 and TRBJ1-1; D might be TRBD1 (5 bases). The CDR3 has 15 amino acids. Germline V gives CDR1 MDHEN, CDR2 SYDVKM. Trimming shortened V by 6 bases and J by 5 bases, and 19 bases separated the two germline ends. The CDR3 region is CASRPGGMGWTEAFF. DNA of the CDR3: TGTGCCAGCAGGCCCGGGGGGATGGGGTGGACTGAAGCTTTCTTT.

This clonotype was observed many times. The chain couples TRBV20-1 to TRBJ2-7; D tentatively fits TRBD1 or TRBD2 (5 bases each). The CDR3 consists of 15 residues. V lost 0 bases and J 3 bases, leaving 15 bases between the germline ends. Germline assignment: CDR1 DFQATT and CDR2 SNEGSKA (reference sequence). The CDR3 loop reads CSARDRGRRGYEQYF. Here the CDR3 DNA reads TGCAGTGCTAGAGATAGGGGACGCCGTGGCTACGAGCAGTACTTC.

This clonotype was seen repeatedly, ten times or more. J is TRBJ2-3 and V is TRBV7-2; TRBD1 is a possible D gene (5 bases). The CDR3 totals 15 residues. Germline V gene sequence: CDR1 SGHTA, CDR2 FQGNSA. Trimming pared 1 base from V and 1 base from J, leaving 9 bases between. The CDR3 DNA reads as TGTGCCAGCAGCTTAGATGGGGCCCGCACAGATACGCAGTATTTT. Residues: CASSLDGARTDTQYF.

This chain uses TRBV7-2 with TRBJ1-1, with D unclear. The CDR3 is made up of 15 amino acids. The V end was cut by 5 bases, the J end by 2 bases, with 15 bases between. Germline CDR1 SGHTA, CDR2 FQGNSA. The DNA for the CDR3 is TGTGCCAGCAGCCCTCTCCTCTGGATTAACACTGAAGCTTTCTTT. It specifies CASSPLLWINTEAFF.

In this sample, this clonotype turned up a few times. V and J are TRBV12-3 or TRBV12-4 and TRBJ2-4; D is tentatively TRBD1 or TRBD2 (5 bases each). This CDR3 is 13 amino acids long. Trimming took 3 bases from V and 5 from J, leaving 8 bases between them. The CDR3 sequence: CASSFGGENIQYF. The CDR3, as DNA: TGTGCCAGCAGTTTTGGGGGTGAAAACATTCAGTACTTC.

Only a few counts were recorded for this clonotype. The V and J genes are TRBV9 and TRBJ1-6, with 10 bases lining up with TRBD1. Looked up from germline, CDR1 is SGDLS and CDR2 is YYNGEE. After removal of 3 bases from V and 3 bases from J, the junction contained 0 bases not matched to a gene. The CDR3 covers 15 residues. This chain's CDR3 is CASSGTGGYNSPLHF. The CDR3 DNA is TGTGCCAGCAGCGGGACAGGGGGCTATAATTCACCCCTCCACTTT. The full variable domain, in which reference TRBV9 and TRBJ1-6 provide the parts outside the CDR3, is DSGVTQTPKHLITATGQRVTLRCSPRSGDLSVYWYQQSLDQGLQFLIQYYNGEERAKGNILERFSAQQFPDLHSELNLSSLELGDSALYFCASSGTGGYNSPLHFGNGTRLTVT.

In its sample, this clonotype was seen many times. The rearrangement joins TRBV19 to TRBJ2-5; D may be TRBD1 or TRBD2 (5 bases each). Per the germline V gene, CDR1 is LNHDA and CDR2 is SQIVND (reference sequence). The CDR3 sequence is 16 residues long. Trimming removed 5 bases at V and 2 bases at J, with 18 bases between. CDR3: CASSGQLGGGQETQYF. CDR3 coding DNA: TGTGCCAGTAGTGGACAACTAGGTGGCGGTCAAGAGACCCAGTACTTC.

This clonotype turned up a few times. The rearrangement joins TRBV7-9 to TRBJ1-3; D ambiguous. CDR1 and CDR2 from the germline V gene are SEHNR and FQNEAQ (reference sequence). Trimming pared 1 base from V and 9 bases from J, leaving 10 bases between. The CDR3 contains 13 residues. CDR3 region: CASSLVELGTIYF. In nucleotides, the CDR3 is TGTGCCAGCAGCTTAGTGGAGCTCGGCACCATATATTTT.

The chain has TRBV9 and TRBJ2-7, with 7 bases that match TRBD1. This CDR3 comprises 18 residues. Germline trimming cut 0 bases from V and 6 bases from J; bases unmatched to any gene: 18. Germline-derived CDR1 and CDR2 are SGDLS and YYNGEE. The CDR3 spells CASSVDPLTGNPSGEQYF. DNA of the CDR3: TGTGCCAGCAGCGTAGACCCCTTGACAGGGAATCCCTCGGGCGAGCAGTACTTC. The full variable domain, with the rest looked up from reference TRBV9 and TRBJ2-7, is DSGVTQTPKHLITATGQRVTLRCSPRSGDLSVYWYQQSLDQGLQFLIQYYNGEERAKGNILERFSAQQFPDLHSELNLSSLELGDSALYFCASSVDPLTGNPSGEQYFGPGTRLTVT.

This clonotype was seen repeatedly, ten times or more. V usage is TRBV6-6 and J usage is TRBJ2-3, with D unclear. The CDR3 has 14 residues. V was cut by 4 bases and J by 5 bases, with 13 bases left in between. CDR1 and CDR2 from the germline V gene are MNHNY and SVGAGI (reference sequence). CDR3: CASSSGSAGDTQYF. CDR3 DNA: TGTGCCAGCAGTTCCGGGTCGGCCGGAGATACGCAGTATTTT.

Ten or more counts support this clonotype. The chain is built from TRBV2 and TRBJ1-3; possible D gene TRBD1, 6 bases. CDR1 is SNHLY and CDR2 is FYNNEI in the germline V gene. This CDR3 comprises 13 residues. Trimming cost V 7 bases and J 0 bases, with 7 bases left between them. In DNA form, the CDR3 reads TGTGCCAGCATGGACAGCTCTGGAAACACCATATATTTT. Protein sequence: CASMDSSGNTIYF.